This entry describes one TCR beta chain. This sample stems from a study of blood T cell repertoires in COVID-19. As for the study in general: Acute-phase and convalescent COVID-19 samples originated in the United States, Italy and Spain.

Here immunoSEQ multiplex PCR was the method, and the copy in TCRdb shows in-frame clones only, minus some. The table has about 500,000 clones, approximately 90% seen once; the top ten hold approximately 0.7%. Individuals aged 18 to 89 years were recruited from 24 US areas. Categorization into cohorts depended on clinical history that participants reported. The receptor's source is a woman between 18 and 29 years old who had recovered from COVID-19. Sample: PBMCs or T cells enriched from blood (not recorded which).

CDR3 protein: CASSKARSGEQFF. CDR3 DNA sequence: TGTGCCAGCAGCAAAGCGAGGTCGGGTGAGCAGTTCTTC. The genes are TRBV21-1 and TRBJ2-1; the table's D call, TRBD2, has no DNA check behind it. TRBV21-1 is tagged as a pseudogene. The CDR3 runs 13 residues.